These T cell receptor beta chains were read from a single sample in a study of naive and memory T cell subsets. From the UMI-ligation and nested PCR reads, TCRdb called clonotypes with MiXCR, one entry per CDR3 protein. The data contain fewer than 150,000 distinct CDR3 sequences, roughly a fifth of them seen just once; the ten biggest clones take up roughly 0.68%. What was sequenced was naive CD8+ T cells from blood. Receptors originate from a human donor in good health. The CDR3 runs from the conserved cysteine through the conserved F or W.

CDR3aa: CASSVSGRPYEQYF; j_gene: TRBJ2-7; v_gene: TRBV10-2
CDR3aa: CASSVTSGSGEQYF; j_gene: TRBJ2-7; v_gene: TRBV2
CDR3aa: CASSPNQETQYF; j_gene: TRBJ2-5; v_gene: TRBV27
CDR3aa: CASSFGGYTDTQYF; j_gene: TRBJ2-3; v_gene: TRBV27
CDR3aa: CASTPGDTYNEQFF; j_gene: TRBJ2-1; v_gene: TRBV2
CDR3aa: CASSEFSNTENEAFF; j_gene: TRBJ1-1; v_gene: TRBV2
CDR3aa: CASSQDSGSAYQPQHF; j_gene: TRBJ1-5; v_gene: TRBV4-1
CDR3aa: CASTGQGNTEAFF; j_gene: TRBJ1-1; v_gene: TRBV12-3/TRBV12-4
CDR3aa: CASSLDGWDQETQYF; j_gene: TRBJ2-5; v_gene: TRBV5-1
CDR3aa: CASRSEYNSPLHF; j_gene: TRBJ1-6; v_gene: TRBV28
CDR3aa: CASSSTGSTGELFF; j_gene: TRBJ2-2; v_gene: TRBV28
CDR3aa: CASSEGREATREQFF; j_gene: TRBJ2-1; v_gene: TRBV2
CDR3aa: CASDRTGAAHEQFF; j_gene: TRBJ2-1; v_gene: TRBV7-9
CDR3aa: CASSLVGGRPIYNEQFF; j_gene: TRBJ2-1; v_gene: TRBV28
CDR3aa: CASVNPEELFF; j_gene: TRBJ2-2; v_gene: TRBV2
CDR3aa: CASSITGAQPQHF; j_gene: TRBJ1-5; v_gene: TRBV28
CDR3aa: CASSQGLEGAEDTEAFF; j_gene: TRBJ1-1; v_gene: TRBV4-3
CDR3aa: CASSYSGPSLAKNIQYF; j_gene: TRBJ2-4; v_gene: TRBV6-2/TRBV6-3
CDR3aa: CATKEGREAYNEQFF; j_gene: TRBJ2-1; v_gene: TRBV15
CDR3aa: CASSWLYEQYF; j_gene: TRBJ2-7; v_gene: TRBV6-2/TRBV6-3
CDR3aa: CASSPSGDTQYF; j_gene: TRBJ2-3; v_gene: TRBV27
CDR3aa: CASSEMGELDEQYF; j_gene: TRBJ2-7; v_gene: TRBV7-6
CDR3aa: CASSPGPPSLSYNEQFF; j_gene: TRBJ2-1; v_gene: TRBV7-2
CDR3aa: CASSLASAGTEAFF; j_gene: TRBJ1-1; v_gene: TRBV7-6
CDR3aa: CASSFRRKGGEAFF; j_gene: TRBJ1-1; v_gene: TRBV6-2/TRBV6-3
CDR3aa: CASSPWGGSTDTQYF; j_gene: TRBJ2-3; v_gene: TRBV4-3
CDR3aa: CSGLDSDGYTF; j_gene: TRBJ1-2; v_gene: TRBV29-1
CDR3aa: CASSTGAYSNQPQHF; j_gene: TRBJ1-5; v_gene: TRBV6-5
CDR3aa: CASSRDYLEQYF; j_gene: TRBJ2-7; v_gene: TRBV14
CDR3aa: CAWDPGQSNYEQYF; j_gene: TRBJ2-7; v_gene: TRBV30
CDR3aa: CASSQITRRGIEGTEAFF; j_gene: TRBJ1-1; v_gene: TRBV4-1
CDR3aa: CASSLGGGNQETQYF; j_gene: TRBJ2-5; v_gene: TRBV28
CDR3aa: CATSRGTGIDEKLFF; j_gene: TRBJ1-4; v_gene: TRBV15
CDR3aa: CSVDPGLGGPEQFF; j_gene: TRBJ2-1; v_gene: TRBV29-1
CDR3aa: CATAGRQGLVITKNIQYF; j_gene: TRBJ2-4; v_gene: TRBV28
CDR3aa: CSVEWADRNTEAFF; j_gene: TRBJ1-1; v_gene: TRBV29-1
CDR3aa: CATSSNPGAGELFF; j_gene: TRBJ2-2; v_gene: TRBV15
CDR3aa: CASSEPRGNTGELFF; j_gene: TRBJ2-2; v_gene: TRBV6-1
CDR3aa: CASSYQSSLSGYTF; j_gene: TRBJ1-2; v_gene: TRBV6-6
CDR3aa: CASRVPGVAYEQYF; j_gene: TRBJ2-7; v_gene: TRBV6-5
CDR3aa: CATRSGSHEQYF; j_gene: TRBJ2-7; v_gene: TRBV27
CDR3aa: CASSLADRAKEQYF; j_gene: TRBJ2-7; v_gene: TRBV7-3
CDR3aa: CASSVGQGPTEAFF; j_gene: TRBJ1-1; v_gene: TRBV25-1
CDR3aa: CASSRGSGIEAFF; j_gene: TRBJ1-1; v_gene: TRBV13
CDR3aa: CATFGGEETQYF; j_gene: TRBJ2-5; v_gene: TRBV28